The present TCR beta chain was sequenced within a study of OX40 agonist ivuxolimab in advanced cancers. At the level of the whole study: Ivuxolimab, which targeted the costimulatory receptor OX40 (CD134), was an agonistic, fully human IgG2 monoclonal antibody. Intravenous ivuxolimab was administered to patients every 2 weeks at six dose levels: 0.01, 0.1, 0.3, 1.5, 3 and 10 mg/kg. Of the roughly 52 patients in dose escalation, about 19 had hepatocellular carcinoma, about 15 had melanoma, 9 had renal cell carcinoma and 9 had head and neck cancer. A male proportion of under 85% and a mean age of 60 years, ranging from about 20 to 80, were recorded for the dose-escalation cohort. Patients were allowed to have had prior anti-PD-1, anti-PD-L1 or anti-CTLA-4 therapy, and roughly 40% of the dose-escalation patients had previously received checkpoint inhibitors. Three dose-escalation patients achieved partial responses, one with hepatocellular carcinoma and two with cutaneous melanoma. The purpose of peripheral TCRbeta sequencing was to test whether ivuxolimab changed TCR sequence diversity and led to clonal T-cell expansion. The monotherapy dose-escalation portion (N = 52 patients) of the phase I ivuxolimab trial is reported in the paper. What the research found in general, with its limitations: After ivuxolimab, more expanded clones were found on average in CD8+ T cells than in CD4+ T cells. Partial responders in the 0.1-3.0 mg/kg groups had among the lowest normalized peripheral clonal expansion, especially among CD8+ T cells. Low levels of normalized T-cell clonal expansion were also shown by some nonresponding patients. The antigen specificity of the clonally expanded peripheral T cells was not determined. At doses of 0.1 to 3.0 mg/kg, clonal expansion of both CD4+ and CD8+ T cells in blood was seen between baseline and week 6.

Turning to this clone: Its cognate antigen has yet to be identified. Per-nucleotide qualities are absent, and no much larger clonotype sits a single base away.

The trial excluded patients who had a history of autoimmune disease or were on systemic immunosuppression. Peripheral blood for TCR sequencing was collected from all dose cohorts at baseline, on cycle 4 day 1, and on cycle 7 day 1. Samples were obtained from an open-label, multicenter, first-in-human phase I dose-escalation trial of ivuxolimab. Adults with locally advanced or metastatic melanoma, renal cell carcinoma, hepatocellular carcinoma or head and neck squamous cell carcinoma were enrolled in the trial. CD4+ and CD8+ T cells were sorted separately from peripheral blood before TCR sequencing. Genomic DNA was isolated from the sorted cells so that the TCRbeta CDR3 region could be sequenced. The immunoSEQ Assay was used for sequencing of TCRbeta CDR3 regions. TCRdb limited this immuneACCESS table to in-frame rearrangements with V and J called. A share of clones is missing; checked studies link under half to unresolved V genes, and the rest is unexplained. Counted in this sample were fewer than 50,000 clones; around four fifths of them appeared once. 7.5% to 10% of the sample comes from the top ten.

The sequencing used CD4+ or CD8+ T cells sorted from blood, collected in a trial of the OX40 agonist ivuxolimab. The TCR comes from an adult with an advanced solid tumor such as melanoma, head and neck, liver or kidney cancer.

The DNA sequence is given as TGTGCCAGCAGCGTAGTAGCGGGGTCAGATACGCAGTATTTT. This gives the protein CASSVVAGSDTQYF. The chain uses TRBV9 and TRBJ2-3; the central 8 bases match TRBD2. From cysteine to phenylalanine, the CDR3 is 14 amino acids long. Only the CDR3 region is kept as DNA, spanning 42 bases read in frame from base 1. The germline V end is reduced by 0 bases and the J end by 4 bases; junction bases left unmatched: 1. According to the germline V gene, CDR1 reads SGDLS and CDR2 reads YYNGEE.